Here is one TCR beta chain with its context. This clonotype was found a few times. This receptor's antigen is unknown. It has no much larger one-base neighbor in the sample; base qualities were not kept. The data originate from a study of molecular identifiers for immune sequencing clone quantification (dated by TCRdb to between 2018 and 2020). For context, the study as a whole: For a replicate experiment, RNA from roughly 21,000 or 96,000 naive CD8 T cells was divided into five aliquots, of which four were sequenced. The study was a methods study using CD8 T cells to benchmark molecular-identifier clustering-based TCR repertoire sequencing (MIDCIRS) and TCR RNA copy counting. Study-level results and caveats: About 3 recovered TCR RNA copies per cell were obtained by modeling, versus around 9.8 by digital PCR, implying a capture efficiency of about 30%. The naive libraries included spiked-in Jurkat TCR RNA (10 copies' worth), and this RNA is not part of the donor repertoire. Clones above 20 RNA copies held over 98% of molecules in CMV-specific effector cells but under 1% in naive cells. Without barcode sub-clustering, chimeric consensus sequences inflated TCR diversity; chimeras reached as high as 47%. Highly expanded clone sizes could be underestimated if identical TCR molecules share a barcode. Spiked-in Jurkat TCR RNA equal to a single cell's worth was reported to be detectable even within 1,200,000 naive CD8 T cells.

Naive CD8 T cell libraries were made from around 20,000 to 1,000,000 sorted cells using 10%, 30% or 50% of purified RNA. On a BD FACSAria II, naive CD8 T cells were FACS-sorted as CD8+CD4-CCR7+CD45RA+ and collected into RLT Plus buffer. To test detection sensitivity, Jurkat RNA equivalent to more than 9 TCR copies was spiked into samples of about 19,000-1,000,000 naive CD8 T cells. Enrichment of CD8 T cells was performed with RosetteSep CD8+ T Cell Enrichment Cocktail and Ficoll-Paque, after which ACK red cell lysis was carried out. Between the V and J ends, shortened by 2 bases and 6 bases respectively, the junction contains 17 bases. CDR1 is given as DFQATT and CDR2 as SNEGSKA, both from the germline V gene (reference sequence). The CDR3 measures 14 amino acids from cysteine to phenylalanine. Only the CDR3 part of the read is kept: 42 bases, read in frame from the first base. Library generation was performed with PCR. Sequencing took place on an Illumina HiSeq 4000. Bulk TCR libraries were made following a previously described method, with the TCR primers given in Table S5. Purification of total RNA was performed with the Qiagen AllPrep DNA/RNA kit. Before analysis, reads from multiple sequencing runs of the same library were pooled. In the source study's methods: Reads were retained only if their TCR constant sequence matched exactly, and those retained reads were trimmed to 150 nt and grouped according to their 12-nt molecular barcodes. Reads inside each barcode group were sub-clustered using a 15% Levenshtein threshold, and a quality-weighted consensus sequence was constructed for each RNA molecule. Non-functional sequences were excluded, and lower-count sequences lying one edit away from another sequence were also excluded. Based on fitting two negative binomial distributions, any barcode sub-cluster with under 20% of the maximum read count was discarded. TCRdb cleaned the public reads at Q25 with fastp, built clones with MiXCR and kept in-frame beta chains. Rows are combined by CDR3 protein, so each entry shows the most common genes and DNA. The V and J calls were determined by TCRdb, not by the authors. The sample records more than 60,000 distinct CDR3 sequences, less than 20% of which are singletons. Roughly 1.5% of the sample lies in the top ten.

The V and J segments used are TRBV20-1 and TRBJ2-7; 6 matching bases give a weak D call of TRBD1. The sequenced material came from naive CD8+ T cells from blood, with Jurkat cell RNA spiked in. The sample's cell subset or site label, decoded: FACS-sorted CD8+CD4-CCR7+CD45RA+ naive T cells. This TCR derives from a human donor in good health. Some libraries in this study had Jurkat cell RNA spiked in. The nucleotide sequence is given as TGCAGTGCTAGATCCCAGGGGCCATCTGGCGAGCAGTACTTC. It translates to CSARSQGPSGEQYF.